The sequence of this T cell receptor beta chain was determined in a study of T cell responses to AZD1222 COVID-19 vaccine. Study results and limitations: In a largely white British group with more females than males, clonal diversity was possibly underestimated. Spike-specific TCR breadth and depth went up after people got two AZD1222 doses. Repertoire sampling happened only post peak T cell response.

Repertoires were generated with immunoSEQ multiplex PCR, while TCRdb's copy carries only in-frame clones and drops some. The sample carries 100,000 to 150,000 clones, 80% to 90% recorded once. V shed 6 bases and J 0 bases; nucleotides not matched to a gene: 4. The germline V gene encodes CDR1 MNHEY and CDR2 SVGAGI. This CDR3 region has 15 residues. As regards this clone: Its antigen is still unknown.

This sample comprised peripheral blood, obtained on day 0 of AZD1222 vaccination. This sequence joins TRBV6-5 and TRBJ2-1, with 8 bases that match TRBD2. This sequence originates from an adult in good health. The chain's CDR3 is CASRRGGSSYNEQFF. The CDR3 coding sequence is TGTGCCAGCAGACGGGGGGGAAGCTCCTACAATGAGCAGTTCTTC.